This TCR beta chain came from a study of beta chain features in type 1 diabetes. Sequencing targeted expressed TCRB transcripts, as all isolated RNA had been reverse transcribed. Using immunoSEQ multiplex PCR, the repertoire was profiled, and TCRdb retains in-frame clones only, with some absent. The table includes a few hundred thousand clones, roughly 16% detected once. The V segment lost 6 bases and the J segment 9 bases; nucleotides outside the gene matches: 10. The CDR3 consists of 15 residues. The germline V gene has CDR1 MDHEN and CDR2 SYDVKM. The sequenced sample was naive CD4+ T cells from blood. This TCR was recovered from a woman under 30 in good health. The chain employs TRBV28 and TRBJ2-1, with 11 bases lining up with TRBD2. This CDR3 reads CASRDSGRADVEQFF. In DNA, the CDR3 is TGTGCCAGCAGAGATAGCGGGAGGGCCGATGTTGAGCAGTTCTTC.